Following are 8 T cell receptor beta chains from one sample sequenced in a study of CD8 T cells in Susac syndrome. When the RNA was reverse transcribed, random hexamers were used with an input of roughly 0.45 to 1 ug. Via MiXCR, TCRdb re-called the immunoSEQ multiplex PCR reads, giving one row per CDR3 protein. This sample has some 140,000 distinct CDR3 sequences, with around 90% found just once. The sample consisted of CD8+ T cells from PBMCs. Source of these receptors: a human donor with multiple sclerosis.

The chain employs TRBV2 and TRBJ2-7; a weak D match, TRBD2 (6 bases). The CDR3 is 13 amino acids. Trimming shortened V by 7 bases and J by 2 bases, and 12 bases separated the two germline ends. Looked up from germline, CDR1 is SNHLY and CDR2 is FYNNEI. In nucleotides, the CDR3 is TGTGCCAGCACGCGGGATCTTACCTACGAGCAGTACTTC. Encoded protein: CASTRDLTYEQYF.

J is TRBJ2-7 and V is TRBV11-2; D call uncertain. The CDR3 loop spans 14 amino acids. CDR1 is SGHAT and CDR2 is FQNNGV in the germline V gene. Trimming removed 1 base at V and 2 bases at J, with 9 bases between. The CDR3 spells CASSLVGQAYEQYF. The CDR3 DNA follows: TGTGCCAGCAGCTTAGTAGGGCAGGCCTACGAGCAGTACTTC. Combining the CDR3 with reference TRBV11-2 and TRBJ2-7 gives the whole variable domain EAGVAQSPRYKIIEKRQSVAFWCNPISGHATLYWYQQILGQGPKLLIQFQNNGVVDDSQLPKDRFSAERLKGVDSTLKIQPAKLEDSAVYLCASSLVGQAYEQYFGPGTRLTVT.

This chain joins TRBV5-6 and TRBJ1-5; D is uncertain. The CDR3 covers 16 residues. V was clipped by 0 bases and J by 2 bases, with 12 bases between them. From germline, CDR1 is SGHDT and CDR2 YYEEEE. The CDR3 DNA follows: TGTGCCAGCAGCTTGGGGGCCGGCCCGGGCAATCAGCCCCAGCATTTT. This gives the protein CASSLGAGPGNQPQHF.

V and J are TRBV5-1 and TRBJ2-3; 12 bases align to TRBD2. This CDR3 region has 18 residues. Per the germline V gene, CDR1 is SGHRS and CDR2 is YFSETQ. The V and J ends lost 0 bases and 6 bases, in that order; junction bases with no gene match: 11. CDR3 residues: CASSLGLAGDTSSDTQYF. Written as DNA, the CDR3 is TGCGCCAGCAGCTTGGGACTAGCGGGAGATACGAGCAGCGATACGCAGTATTTT.

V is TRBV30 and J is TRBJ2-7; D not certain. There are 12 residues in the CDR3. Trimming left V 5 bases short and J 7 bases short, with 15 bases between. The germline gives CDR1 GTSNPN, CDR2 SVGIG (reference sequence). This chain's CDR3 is CAWSGKQLEQYF. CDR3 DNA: TGTGCCTGGTCCGGCAAACAATTAGAGCAGTACTTC.

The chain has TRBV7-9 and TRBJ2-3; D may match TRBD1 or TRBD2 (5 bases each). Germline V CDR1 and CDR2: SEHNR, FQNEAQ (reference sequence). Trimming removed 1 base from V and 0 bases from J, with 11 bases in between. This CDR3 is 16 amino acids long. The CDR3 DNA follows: TGTGCCAGCAGCTTAGGGGGGTCCTTTAGCACAGATACGCAGTATTTT. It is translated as CASSLGGSFSTDTQYF.

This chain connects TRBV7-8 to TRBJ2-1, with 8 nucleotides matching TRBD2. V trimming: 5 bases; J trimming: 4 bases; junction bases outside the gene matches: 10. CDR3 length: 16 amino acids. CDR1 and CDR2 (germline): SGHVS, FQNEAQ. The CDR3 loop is CASSPSGLGEYNEQFF. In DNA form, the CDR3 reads TGTGCCAGCAGCCCCTCGGGACTAGGGGAATACAATGAGCAGTTCTTC.

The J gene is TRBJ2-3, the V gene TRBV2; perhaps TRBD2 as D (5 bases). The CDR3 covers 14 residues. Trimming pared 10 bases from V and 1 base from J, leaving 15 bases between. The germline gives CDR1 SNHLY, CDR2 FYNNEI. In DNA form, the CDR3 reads TGTGCCACCCACCGCGGGCGGGGCACAGATACGCAGTATTTT. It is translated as CATHRGRGTDTQYF.